Listed below are T cell receptor beta chains from one sample, sequenced in a study of early T cells in non-severe SARS-CoV-2 infection. One entry per CDR3 protein, called by TCRdb with MiXCR from the 5' RACE reads. The sample has some 27,000 distinct CDR3 sequences, about 4% seen once; the top ten hold around a tenth. Sequencing was carried out using whole blood. The receptors stem from an adult who was a healthcare worker with PCR-confirmed SARS-CoV-2 infection or an uninfected control (not recorded which). Each CDR3 is given with its conserved first and last residue. The D gene is left open where the match is weak. Rows may omit the clone size; those that give it use once, few, many or a size class.

>TRBV20-1|TRBD1|TRBJ2-7|many
CSAPGQGSPYEQYF
TGCAGTGCTCCCGGACAGGGGTCCCCCTACGAGCAGTACTTC
>TRBV7-2|TRBD2|TRBJ2-7|many
CASSSPTSGYNSTYEQYF
TGTGCCAGCAGCTCCCCGACTAGCGGTTACAACTCCACCTACGAGCAGTACTTC
>TRBV7-6|-|TRBJ2-7|many
CASSLGPQYEQYF
TGTGCCAGCAGCTTGGGGCCCCAGTACGAGCAGTACTTC
>TRBV18|TRBD2|TRBJ2-1|-
CASSPWTSRVLNNEQFF
TGTGCCAGCTCACCCTGGACTAGCCGGGTTCTGAACAATGAGCAGTTCTTC
>TRBV20-1|-|TRBJ2-3|-
CSALRLGGESTDTQYF
TGCAGTGCTCTAAGACTAGGGGGCGAGAGCACAGATACGCAGTATTTT
>TRBV5-1|-|TRBJ2-2|medium-sized
CASSLTVTGELFF
TGCGCCAGCAGCTTGACAGTCACCGGGGAGCTGTTTTTT
>TRBV12-3/TRBV12-4|TRBD2|TRBJ2-2|many
CASSYSTSGVKNTGELFF
TGTGCCAGCAGTTACTCGACTAGCGGGGTCAAAAACACCGGGGAGCTGTTTTTT
>TRBV5-1|TRBD2|TRBJ2-1|many
CASSLTPGGTYNEQFF
TGCGCCAGCAGCTTGACCCCGGGAGGGACCTACAATGAGCAGTTCTTC
>TRBV6-5|TRBD2|TRBJ2-3|many
CASSYGTSSSRAQYF
TGTGCCAGCAGTTACGGGACTAGCTCATCTCGCGCGCAGTATTTT
>TRBV6-5|-|TRBJ2-7|-
CASSWRRGYEQYF
TGTGCCAGCAGTTGGCGACGGGGGTACGAGCAGTACTTC
>TRBV10-3|TRBD1|TRBJ2-1|many
CAIARDRVDNEQFF
TGTGCCATCGCCCGGGACAGGGTGGATAATGAGCAGTTCTTC
>TRBV27|-|TRBJ2-3|-
CASSALGTDTQYF
TGTGCCAGCAGCGCCTTGGGCACAGATACGCAGTATTTT
>TRBV6-2/TRBV6-3|TRBD1|TRBJ1-1|-
CASSYKGASTEAFF
TGTGCCAGCAGTTATAAGGGGGCAAGCACTGAAGCTTTCTTT
>TRBV6-6|-|TRBJ1-5|many
CASRGEGVQPQHF
TGTGCCAGCAGGGGTGAGGGGGTTCAGCCCCAGCATTTT
>TRBV2|-|TRBJ2-7|many
CASTLGNIYEQYF
TGTGCCAGCACACTGGGGAACATCTACGAGCAGTACTTC
>TRBV19|-|TRBJ2-3|many
CASSITLARKSTDTQYF
TGTGCCAGTAGTATCACGCTGGCCAGAAAGAGCACAGATACGCAGTATTTT
>TRBV11-2|-|TRBJ2-3|many
CASSLTPRGDTQYF
TGTGCCAGCAGCTTAACTCCTCGTGGAGATACGCAGTATTTT
>TRBV29-1|-|TRBJ2-3|-
CSVEDPYSTDTQYF
TGCAGCGTTGAAGATCCTTATAGCACAGATACGCAGTATTTT
>TRBV6-5|-|TRBJ1-3|many
CASRQGENTIYF
TGTGCCAGCAGGCAGGGCGAAAACACCATATATTTT
>TRBV24-1|TRBD2|TRBJ2-3|many
CATSVGTSGRTDTQYF
TGTGCCACCAGTGTGGGGACTAGCGGTCGAACAGATACGCAGTATTTT
>TRBV7-3|-|TRBJ2-1|many
CASSPDRLGEQFF
TGTGCCAGCAGCCCAGATCGACTAGGTGAGCAGTTCTTC
>TRBV3-1|-|TRBJ2-1|-
CASSQDQAGNEQFF
TGTGCCAGCAGCCAAGATCAAGCGGGCAATGAGCAGTTCTTC
>TRBV7-9|TRBD1|TRBJ2-7|many
CASSLPTGTDVYEQYF
TGTGCCAGCAGCTTACCGACCGGGACAGATGTCTACGAGCAGTACTTC
>TRBV5-4|-|TRBJ2-3|many
CASSSYNTDTQYF
TGTGCCAGCAGCTCTTACAACACAGATACGCAGTATTTT
>TRBV6-2/TRBV6-3|-|TRBJ2-7|many
CASSSLASFSYEQYF
TGTGCCAGCAGTAGTCTCGCCTCCTTCTCCTACGAGCAGTACTTC
>TRBV6-6|-|TRBJ1-1|few
CASRQSMNTEAFF
TGTGCCAGCAGACAGAGTATGAACACTGAAGCTTTCTTT
>TRBV29-1|-|TRBJ2-4|many
CSVGGDDKNIQYF
TGCAGCGTTGGGGGGGACGACAAAAACATTCAGTACTTC
>TRBV7-2|-|TRBJ2-7|many
CASSFNSYEQYF
TGTGCCAGCAGCTTTAACTCCTACGAGCAGTACTTC
>TRBV4-2|TRBD2|TRBJ2-2|many
CASSQGEAGGLVVTGELFF
TGTGCCAGCAGCCAAGGGGAAGCGGGAGGTTTGGTAGTCACCGGGGAGCTGTTTTTT
>TRBV28|-|TRBJ2-5|many
CASSPVDIRLETQYF
TGTGCCAGCAGTCCCGTCGACATTCGATTAGAGACCCAGTACTTC
>TRBV27|-|TRBJ1-1|many
CASSLRRGSGTEAFF
TGTGCCAGCAGTCTAAGACGGGGTAGTGGGACTGAAGCTTTCTTT
>TRBV9|-|TRBJ2-3|-
CASSANPTADTQYF
TGTGCCAGCAGCGCAAACCCCACCGCAGATACGCAGTATTTT
>TRBV7-2|-|TRBJ1-2|-
CASSAYVAYGYTF
TGTGCCAGCAGCGCCTATGTTGCCTATGGCTACACCTTC
>TRBV7-8|-|TRBJ1-5|-
CASSSSRVFNSNQPQHF
TGTGCCAGCAGCTCAAGCAGGGTATTCAATAGCAATCAGCCCCAGCATTTT
>TRBV20-1|-|TRBJ2-7|many
CSARDLGQGPYEQYF
TGCAGTGCTAGAGATTTGGGGCAGGGACCCTACGAGCAGTACTTC
>TRBV9|-|TRBJ2-3|many
CASSVSSRGGDTQYF
TGTGCCAGCAGCGTATCGTCACGAGGGGGAGATACGCAGTATTTT
>TRBV6-1|TRBD1|TRBJ1-2|many
CASSEIGQGQIYGYTF
TGTGCCAGCAGTGAAATCGGACAGGGCCAAATCTATGGCTACACCTTC
>TRBV20-1|-|TRBJ2-3|many
CSAPTTHTQYF
TGCAGTGCGCCGACTACCCATACGCAGTATTTT
>TRBV11-2|TRBD2|TRBJ2-1|many
CASSLGSSGRLDEQFF
TGTGCCAGCAGCTTAGGGAGTAGCGGGAGATTGGATGAGCAGTTCTTC
>TRBV29-1|-|TRBJ1-1|few
CSARPGNTEAFF
TGCAGCGCACGGCCGGGGAACACTGAAGCTTTCTTT
>TRBV7-8|-|TRBJ2-2|-
CASSLIAGTGLPAGELFF
TGTGCCAGCAGCTTAATAGCCGGGACTGGGCTCCCTGCCGGGGAGCTGTTTTTT
>TRBV6-5|-|TRBJ2-6|many
CASSIQGGFFSGANVLTF
TGTGCCAGCAGTATCCAGGGGGGATTCTTCTCTGGGGCCAACGTCCTGACTTTC
>TRBV14|TRBD2|TRBJ2-3|many
CASSPRTSTDTQYF
TGTGCCAGCAGCCCTCGGACTAGTACAGATACGCAGTATTTT
>TRBV7-2|-|TRBJ1-5|-
CASSLAGGGNQPQHF
TGTGCCAGCAGCTTAGCAGGGGGTGGCAATCAGCCCCAGCATTTT
>TRBV6-5|-|TRBJ2-3|few
CASSLIARHKDTQYF
TGTGCCAGCAGCCTAATAGCCCGCCACAAAGATACGCAGTATTTT
>TRBV29-1|-|TRBJ2-1|many
CSVAPGGRGSSYNEQFF
TGCAGCGTTGCCCCCGGGGGCAGGGGAAGCTCCTACAATGAGCAGTTCTTC
>TRBV12-3/TRBV12-4|-|TRBJ2-2|many
CASILVLERDTGELFF
TGTGCCAGCATTCTCGTCCTCGAAAGGGACACCGGGGAGCTGTTTTTT
>TRBV29-1|-|TRBJ2-4|few
CSVGEKNIQYF
TGCAGCGTCGGGGAAAAAAACATTCAGTACTTC